This T cell receptor beta chain was captured by sequencing in a study of T cell repertoires in cytomegalovirus infection. For the study at large: Recently identified HLA-C-restricted CMV epitopes were used, and well-studied HLA-B-restricted CMV epitopes were used as well. Based on public TCR beta signatures, there were indications of CMV infection and of a matching HLA type. Points from the study as a whole: Public TCR beta family frequency separated CMV-and-HLA carriers, including in an independent cohort. There were HLA-C-restricted CMV-specific TCR beta clonotypes dominating the ex vivo response.

This clonotype was seen more than once but under ten times. Its specificity is not known. Each CDR3 protein is one row after TCRdb ran MiXCR on the reads. The sample lists approximately 1,000,000 distinct CDR3 sequences, about a third seen once, with around 15% in the top ten. Sample: cultured CD8+ T cells from PBMCs, taken from culture after CMV antigen stimulation. The clonotype comes from a human donor in good health (CMV status not recorded). Some clones in this sample may be carry-over from other donors' samples.

Here the CDR3 DNA reads TGTGCCAGCAGTCCTACAGGGGGAATTAATTCACCCCTCCACTTT. Residues: CASSPTGGINSPLHF. V is TRBV6-1 and J is TRBJ1-6; 8 bases are shared with TRBD1. Germline V gene data show CDR1 as MNHNS and CDR2 as SASEGT. The J segment lost 6 bases and the V segment lost 5 bases, leaving 6 bases of the junction unmatched. This CDR3 has 15 amino acids.